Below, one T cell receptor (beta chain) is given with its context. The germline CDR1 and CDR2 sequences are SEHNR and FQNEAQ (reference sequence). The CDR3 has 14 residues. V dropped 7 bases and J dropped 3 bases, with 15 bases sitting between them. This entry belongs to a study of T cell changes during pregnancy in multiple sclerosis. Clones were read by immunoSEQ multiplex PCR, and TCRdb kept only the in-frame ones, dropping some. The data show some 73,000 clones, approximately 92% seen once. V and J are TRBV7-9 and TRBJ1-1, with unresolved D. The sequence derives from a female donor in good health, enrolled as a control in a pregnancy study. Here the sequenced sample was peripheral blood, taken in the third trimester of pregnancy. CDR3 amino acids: CASTGRGSDTEAFF. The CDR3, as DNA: TGTGCCAGCACCGGAAGAGGTAGCGACACTGAAGCTTTCTTT.